One T cell receptor beta chain is described in this entry. The data belong to a study of blood T cell repertoires in COVID-19. At the level of the study: Sample material is recorded as cDNA or gDNA derived from T cells, B-cell-depleted T cells, or PBMCs.

Under the authors' procedure: Researchers report that nucleated cell counts were estimated from reference gene primer amplification. Profiled with immunoSEQ multiplex PCR; TCRdb holds only in-frame clones, not every one. The V and J calls and clone size were taken over from that table, and D and trimming were inferred from the DNA. The sample has a few hundred thousand clones; around 83% are singletons. The TCR was taken from a woman younger than 30 with acute or convalescent COVID-19. The specimen was peripheral blood.

CDR3 sequence reads: CASSPGLAGAEDTQYF. For the CDR3, the DNA is TGTGCCAGCAGCCCCGGACTAGCGGGAGCAGAAGATACGCAGTATTTT. V usage is TRBV7-3 and J usage is TRBJ2-3; 13 nucleotides align to TRBD2. This CDR3 is built from 16 residues. Germline CDR1 SGHTA, CDR2 FQGTGA. V shed 5 bases and J 5 bases; nucleotides not matched to a gene: 7.